These 9 T cell receptor beta chains originate from one sample sequenced in a study of cytomegalovirus exposure and HLA in healthy donors. The PCR ran on 60 Vbeta and 13 Jbeta primers. Some clones are missing from TCRdb's copy, which holds only in-frame ones; the method was immunoSEQ multiplex PCR. This sample has some 150,000 clones, with approximately 80% found just once. Sample: PBMCs. These receptors were obtained from a man aged 50 to 60 in good health and CMV-seropositive.

This chain joins TRBV4-1 and TRBJ1-1, with 10 bases matching TRBD1. CDR1 is MGHRA and CDR2 is YSYEKL in the germline V gene. This CDR3 is 17 amino acids long. J gave up 4 bases and V 1 base, and 9 bases lay outside the gene matches. CDR3 bases: TGCGCCAGCAGCCAAGGTGGACAGGGGGAGTGGAGCACTGAAGCTTTCTTT. Its translation: CASSQGGQGEWSTEAFF.

The chain joins TRBV30 to TRBJ2-1; 11 positions agree with TRBD1. The CDR3 runs 11 residues. The germline CDR1 and CDR2 sequences are GTSNPN and SVGIG (reference sequence). The V gene end was trimmed by 4 bases and the J gene end by 14 bases; junction bases not matched to a gene: 4. The CDR3 is CAWNLGQGEFF. Here the CDR3 DNA reads TGTGCCTGGAATTTGGGACAGGGGGAGTTCTTC. Looking up the rest from reference TRBV30 and TRBJ2-1 gives the full variable domain: SQTIHQWPATLVQPVGSPLSLECTVEGTSNPNLYWYRQAAGRGLQLLFYSVGIGQISSEVPQNLSASRPQDRQFILSSKKLLLSDSGFYLCAWNLGQGEFFGPGTRLTVL.

CDR3 protein: CASSSTSGAPYNEQFF. The DNA for the CDR3 is TGTGCCAGCAGCTCCACTAGCGGGGCCCCCTACAATGAGCAGTTCTTC. The V and J genes are TRBV11-3 and TRBJ2-1; 10 bases map to TRBD2. The V and J ends lost 4 bases and 2 bases, in that order; junction bases with no gene match: 5. The germline V gene has CDR1 SGHNT and CDR2 YENEEA. CDR3 length: 16 amino acids.

The count of this clone is one. The genes are TRBV9 and TRBJ2-3; 9 bases line up with TRBD2. V lost 1 base, J lost 7 bases, and 7 bases stayed unmatched. The CDR3 is 15 residues long. Germline V gene lookup returns CDR1 SGDLS and CDR2 YYNGEE. CDR3 amino acids: CASSVNSGSLNTQYF. CDR3 bases: TGTGCCAGCAGCGTAAATAGCGGGAGTTTAAATACGCAGTATTTT.

This clone was observed a handful of times. The V and J genes are TRBV5-1 and TRBJ2-1; TRBD2 matches at 13 bases. This CDR3 region has 16 residues. Germline V gene sequence: CDR1 SGHRS, CDR2 YFSETQ. Trimming at V came to 4 bases and at J to 6 bases, leaving 7 bases not matched to a gene. CDR3 DNA sequence: TGCGCCAGCAGCATCGAACTAGCGGGGGGGCGCAATGAGCAGTTCTTC. This codes for CASSIELAGGRNEQFF.

A note on this clone: This CDR3 is also generated by other DNA sequences in the sample. The V and J genes are TRBV6-6 and TRBJ1-5; no clear D gene. V was trimmed by 3 bases and J by 0 bases, leaving 12 bases between them. The CDR3 sequence is 16 residues long. Germline V gene data show CDR1 as MNHNY and CDR2 as SVGAGI (reference sequence). Here the CDR3 reads CASSYRSISSNQPQHF. CDR3 in DNA: TGTGCCAGCAGTTATCGGTCCATTTCTAGCAATCAGCCCCAGCATTTT.

V gene TRBV5-1 combines with J gene TRBJ1-1; maybe TRBD1 (6 bases). The germline V gene encodes CDR1 SGHRS and CDR2 YFSETQ. V gave up 6 bases and J gave up 5 bases, with 20 bases separating them. CDR3 length: 15 residues. CDR3 DNA: TGCGCCAGCACCAGGTCCCCAGGGGCGGGTACTGAAGCTTTCTTT. It translates to CASTRSPGAGTEAFF.

The chain is built from TRBV7-9 and TRBJ1-3; TRBD1 matches 9 bases. The CDR3 is 17 residues long. The V gene's germline CDR1 is SEHNR and CDR2 FQNEAQ (reference sequence). Unmatched junction bases numbered 5, after V lost 1 base and J lost 1 base. Written as DNA, the CDR3 is TGTGCCAGCAGCTTAGGGGGACAGGGATTTTCTGGAAACACCATATATTTT. As protein: CASSLGGQGFSGNTIYF.

The chain has TRBV19 and TRBJ1-6; TRBD1 aligns across 9 bases. Trimming cost V 7 bases and J 7 bases; bases outside gene matches: 5. Germline CDR1 reads LNHDA; CDR2 reads SQIVND (reference sequence). This CDR3 spans 14 amino acids. The CDR3 sequence: CASTAGQGNSPLHF. DNA for the CDR3: TGTGCCAGTACCGCGGGACAGGGAAATTCACCCCTCCACTTT. The variable domain in full, completed from reference TRBV19 and TRBJ1-6, reads DGGITQSPKYLFRKEGQNVTLSCEQNLNHDAMYWYRQDPGQGLRLIYYSQIVNDFQKGDIAEGYSVSREKKESFPLTVTSAQKNPTAFYLCASTAGQGNSPLHFGNGTRLTVT.